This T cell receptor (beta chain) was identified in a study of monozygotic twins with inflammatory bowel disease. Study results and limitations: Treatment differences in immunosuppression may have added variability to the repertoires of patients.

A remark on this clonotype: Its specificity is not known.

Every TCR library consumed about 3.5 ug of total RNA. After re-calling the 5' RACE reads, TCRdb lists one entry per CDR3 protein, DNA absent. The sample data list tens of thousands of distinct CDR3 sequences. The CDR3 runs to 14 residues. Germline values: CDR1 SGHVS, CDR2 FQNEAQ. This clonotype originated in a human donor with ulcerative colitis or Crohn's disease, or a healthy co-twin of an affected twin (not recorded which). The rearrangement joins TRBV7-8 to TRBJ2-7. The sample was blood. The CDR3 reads CASSLLPPTYEQYF.